This T cell receptor beta chain emerged from a study of technical replicates of blood from a handful of donors. Germline lookup yields CDR1 LGHNT and CDR2 FRNRAP. The trim removed 0 bases at V and 1 base at J, leaving 3 bases unmatched. The CDR3 sequence is 16 residues long. The protocol was immunoSEQ multiplex PCR, while the TCRdb copy is restricted to in-frame clones and leaves out a portion. The sample holds 80,000 to 85,000 clones, around 91% seen once. The receptor was derived from a human donor in good health. The sample comprised T cells isolated from PBMCs. The chain joins TRBV12-5 to TRBJ1-1; 9 bases align to TRBD1. In nucleotides, the CDR3 is TGTGCTAGTGGTTTGGTACAGGGGGCTTGGAACACTGAAGCTTTCTTT. This codes for CASGLVQGAWNTEAFF.